The 19 T cell receptor beta chains below all came from one sample that was sequenced in a study of CD8+ T cells in alopecia areata. cDNA reverse transcribed from extracted RNA served as the sequencing template. TCRdb's copy holds only in-frame clones and misses some; the assay was immunoSEQ multiplex PCR. The sample yields 150,000 or so clones, roughly 60% seen once. Sequencing was performed on CD4+ T cells sorted from blood. The receptors derive from a human donor in good health.

This clone came up a few times. V is TRBV10-3 and J is TRBJ1-1; D might be TRBD1 (5 bases). This CDR3 has 14 residues. CDR1 ENHRY and CDR2 SYGVKD come from the germline V gene. V gave up 6 bases and J gave up 0 bases, with 11 bases separating them. The CDR3 sequence: CAISREVVNTEAFF. CDR3 DNA sequence: TGTGCCATCAGCAGGGAGGTGGTGAACACTGAAGCTTTCTTT.

The chain uses TRBV2 and TRBJ2-2; the D call may be TRBD1 or TRBD2 (5 bases each). Trimming stripped 6 bases from V and 4 bases from J, with 15 bases between. This CDR3 comprises 15 residues. Germline V gene sequence: CDR1 SNHLY, CDR2 FYNNEI. CDR3 bases: TGTGCCAGCAGAGCAGGGACCTTAATCACCGGGGAGCTGTTTTTT. Amino acid sequence: CASRAGTLITGELFF. The variable domain in full, completed from reference TRBV2 and TRBJ2-2, reads EPEVTQTPSHQVTQMGQEVILRCVPISNHLYFYWYRQILGQKVEFLVSFYNNEISEKSEIFDDQFSVERPDGSNFTLKIRSTKLEDSAMYFCASRAGTLITGELFFGEGSRLTVL.

This chain uses TRBV5-1 with TRBJ2-7, with D possibly matching TRBD1 (6 bases). The germline V gene encodes CDR1 SGHRS and CDR2 YFSETQ. The CDR3 consists of 12 residues. Trimming stripped 5 bases from V and 0 bases from J, with 6 bases between. CDR3 coding DNA: TGCGCCAGCAGGGACAGCTCCTACGAGCAGTACTTC. The encoded protein is CASRDSSYEQYF.

This rearrangement joins TRBV30 to TRBJ2-3; D may correspond to TRBD1 or TRBD2 (5 bases each). The CDR3 covers 13 residues. Trimming cost V 4 bases and J 6 bases, with 14 bases left between them. Germline CDR1 is GTSNPN and CDR2 is SVGIG (reference sequence). The CDR3 here is CAWKWGWKDTQYF. In nucleotides, the CDR3 is TGTGCCTGGAAGTGGGGGTGGAAGGATACGCAGTATTTT.

The CDR3 sequence is CASRSISTDTQYF. CDR3 bases: TGCGCCAGCAGAAGCATCAGCACAGATACGCAGTATTTT. This sequence joins TRBV5-1 and TRBJ2-3; unclear D gene. The CDR3 runs 13 residues. V was clipped by 5 bases and J by 0 bases, with 7 bases between them. CDR1 and CDR2 from the germline V gene are SGHRS and YFSETQ.

The chain links TRBV28 to TRBJ2-1; D unresolved. The CDR3 contains 14 residues. Trimming took 7 bases from V and 5 from J, leaving 15 bases between them. Germline CDR1 reads MDHEN; CDR2 reads SYDVKM. In DNA form, the CDR3 reads TGTGCCAGCACCCGACGTAGGTCGGACAATGAGCAGTTCTTC. It is translated as CASTRRRSDNEQFF.

V gene TRBV6-5 combines with J gene TRBJ2-7; D is undetermined. Germline CDR1 MNHEY, CDR2 SVGAGI. V was trimmed by 2 bases and J by 5 bases, leaving 13 bases between them. This CDR3 spans 14 amino acids. The CDR3 nucleotides read TGTGCCAGCAGTTACCGGCCAGGTGGACACGAGCAGTACTTC. Amino acid sequence: CASSYRPGGHEQYF.

The chain is built from TRBV29-1 and TRBJ1-5, with a possible D match to TRBD1 (6 bases). The CDR3 sequence is 13 residues long. Trimming removed 7 bases from V and 6 bases from J, with 16 bases in between. CDR1 is SQVTM and CDR2 is ANQGSEA in the germline V gene. CDR3 protein: CSAGGGFGQPQHF. The CDR3 DNA reads as TGCAGCGCCGGTGGGGGCTTCGGTCAGCCCCAGCATTTT.

The V gene is TRBV19, the J gene TRBJ1-2, with TRBD1 matching 9 bases. Looked up from germline, CDR1 is LNHDA and CDR2 is SQIVND (reference sequence). CDR3 length: 12 amino acids. J was trimmed by 4 bases and V by 11 bases; bases with no gene match: 5. Here the CDR3 reads CASEDRGYGYTF. CDR3 nucleotide sequence: TGTGCCTCGGAGGACAGGGGCTATGGCTACACCTTC.

The CDR3 protein is CASSTRSGRARLFF. The CDR3 region has the DNA TGCGCCAGCAGCACGCGATCAGGCAGGGCTCGACTGTTTTTT. The V gene is TRBV5-1, the J gene TRBJ1-4; possibly TRBD1 for D (5 bases). This CDR3 has 14 residues. The germline V and J ends were trimmed by 4 bases and 13 bases, with 20 bases remaining between them. Germline loops: CDR1 SGHRS, CDR2 YFSETQ.

This clone has a handful of counts. This chain connects TRBV29-1 to TRBJ1-2; possibly TRBD1 for D (5 bases). Deletions cut 0 bases from V and 2 bases from J, with 10 bases between. Germline V gene lookup returns CDR1 SQVTM and CDR2 ANQGSEA. The CDR3 runs to 14 residues. The CDR3 DNA reads TGCAGCGTTGAAGATCGGGGGGGAAACTATGGCTACACCTTC. The encoded protein is CSVEDRGGNYGYTF.

The rearrangement joins TRBV29-1 to TRBJ2-7; possible D gene TRBD1, 5 bases. Trimming shortened V by 6 bases and J by 0 bases, and 9 bases separated the two germline ends. Germline CDR1 and CDR2: SQVTM and ANQGSEA. CDR3 size: 12 residues. This CDR3 is CSVMDTSYEQYF. In DNA form, the CDR3 reads TGCAGCGTAATGGACACCTCCTACGAGCAGTACTTC.

CDR3: CASSSDLGGFEQYF. Here the CDR3 DNA reads TGCGCCAGCAGCTCGGATCTAGGCGGCTTTGAGCAGTACTTC. The J gene is TRBJ2-7, the V gene TRBV5-1, with D unclear. The CDR3 is made up of 14 amino acids. Trimming took 3 bases from V and 7 from J, leaving 17 bases between them. Germline values: CDR1 SGHRS, CDR2 YFSETQ.

This clone turned up a few times. The chain combines TRBV28 with TRBJ1-1, with a weak D call TRBD1 (5 bases). Germline assignment: CDR1 MDHEN and CDR2 SYDVKM. CDR3 length: 15 amino acids. V was trimmed by 8 bases and J by 1 base, leaving 17 bases between them. The CDR3 here is CASGSWGVRNTEAFF. As DNA, the CDR3 is TGTGCCAGCGGATCCTGGGGGGTGAGGAACACTGAAGCTTTCTTT.

The rearrangement uses TRBV7-6 and TRBJ1-1; D perhaps matches TRBD1 (5 bases). V lost 5 bases and J 1 base, leaving 5 bases between the germline ends. From germline, CDR1 is SGHVS and CDR2 FNYEAQ. The CDR3 sequence is 12 residues long. As DNA, the CDR3 is TGTGCCAGCAGCCAGGGGAACACTGAAGCTTTCTTT. Encoded protein: CASSQGNTEAFF.

V gene TRBV30 combines with J gene TRBJ1-5, with TRBD1 as a possible D gene (5 bases). The CDR3 has 13 residues. Germline lookup yields CDR1 GTSNPN and CDR2 SVGIG (reference sequence). The V gene lost 2 bases and the J gene lost 3 bases, with 8 bases spanning the gap. The CDR3 here is CAWSRGINQPQHF. CDR3 DNA sequence: TGTGCCTGGAGTAGGGGTATCAATCAGCCCCAGCATTTT.

This clone occurred many times. The rearrangement uses TRBV7-3 and TRBJ2-2; D possibly corresponds to TRBD2 (6 bases). Germline V lookup: CDR1 SGHTA, CDR2 FQGTGA. CDR3 length: 17 amino acids. The V and J ends lost 1 base and 4 bases respectively, with 16 bases between them. The CDR3 DNA follows: TGTGCCAGCAGCTTAATTCCCCCTCCCGGGAGCACCGGGGAGCTGTTTTTT. Translating it yields CASSLIPPPGSTGELFF.

This clone was counted between two and nine times. V is TRBV28 and J is TRBJ1-5; a weak D match, TRBD1 (6 bases). The V gene lost 6 bases and the J gene lost 6 bases, with 12 bases spanning the gap. Germline V lookup: CDR1 MDHEN, CDR2 SYDVKM. CDR3 size: 13 residues. CDR3 residues: CASSGQMGQPQHF. The CDR3 bases are TGTGCCAGCAGCGGACAGATGGGTCAGCCCCAGCATTTT.

The chain recombines TRBV30 with TRBJ2-7, with a possible D match to TRBD1 (6 bases). This CDR3 region has 13 residues. Germline-derived CDR1 and CDR2 are GTSNPN and SVGIG (reference sequence). The ends were cut back, 0 bases at V and 7 bases at J, with 13 bases in the middle. CDR3 in DNA: TGTGCCTGGAGTGTTGGCAGGGGTGAAGAGCAGTACTTC. This gives the protein CAWSVGRGEEQYF.